One and the same sample provided the 23 T cell receptor beta chains below, sequenced in a study of CD8 T cells in Susac syndrome. RNA totalling roughly 0.5 to 1 ug underwent reverse transcription with random hexamers. TCRdb used MiXCR to reprocess the immunoSEQ multiplex PCR reads, holding one entry per CDR3 protein. The sample shows 180,000 or so distinct CDR3 sequences, about 95% of them seen only once. The sequenced sample consisted of CD4+ T cells from PBMCs. The receptor source for this set is a human donor in good health.

The CDR3 spells CATQGGESGGTQYF. CDR3 bases: TGTGCCACCCAGGGGGGCGAGTCCGGCGGGACCCAGTACTTC. The chain joins TRBV7-9 to TRBJ2-5, with a tentative D call TRBD1 (7 bases). V was shortened by 10 bases and J by 7 bases, with 22 bases between the two germline ends. Germline V gene lookup returns CDR1 SEHNR and CDR2 FQNEAQ (reference sequence). CDR3 size: 14 residues.

The count of this clonotype is one. The rearrangement joins TRBV15 to TRBJ2-1; 8 nucleotides line up with TRBD2. Trimming cost V 0 bases and J 4 bases; bases outside gene matches: 5. CDR3 size: 16 residues. Looked up from germline, CDR1 is LNHNV and CDR2 is YYDKDF (reference sequence). The CDR3 nucleotides read TGTGCCACCAGCAGAGATATGGGCGGGAGGTACAATGAGCAGTTCTTC. Translated: CATSRDMGGRYNEQFF.

The V gene is TRBV19, the J gene TRBJ2-1, with D hard to call. V gave up 2 bases and J gave up 5 bases, with 4 bases separating them. CDR3 length equals 12 residues. CDR1 LNHDA and CDR2 SQIVND come from the germline V gene (reference sequence). The CDR3 DNA sequence: TGTGCCAGTAGTATATTCAACAATGAGCAGTTCTTC. As protein: CASSIFNNEQFF.

The chain links TRBV23-1 to TRBJ1-2, with D perhaps TRBD1 (6 bases). TRBV23-1 is placed among ORFs of uncertain function. The CDR3 length is 16 residues. V was cut by 0 bases and J by 7 bases, with 18 bases left in between. The CDR3: CASSQSIQGRSIGYTF. The CDR3 DNA reads as TGCGCCAGCAGTCAATCGATACAGGGACGTTCGATTGGCTACACCTTC.

This clonotype was seen only once. The gene calls are TRBV9 and TRBJ1-1, with a possible D match to TRBD1 (6 bases). Germline-derived CDR1 and CDR2 are SGDLS and YYNGEE. The V end lost 1 base, the J end lost 2 bases, and 9 bases lay between the germline ends. There are 14 residues in the CDR3. CDR3 region: CASSVRGGNTEAFF. The CDR3 DNA reads TGTGCCAGCAGCGTAAGGGGGGGCAACACTGAAGCTTTCTTT.

The J gene is TRBJ2-1, the V gene TRBV12-3 or TRBV12-4; 13 bases align to TRBD2. J was trimmed by 8 bases and V by 6 bases; bases with no gene match: 13. The CDR3 has 17 residues. As DNA, the CDR3 is TGTGCCAGCAGCCGCTTGGGCGGGACTAGCGGGATCTATGAGCAGTTCTTC. It specifies CASSRLGGTSGIYEQFF.

The chain employs TRBV28 and TRBJ1-2; 7 bases fit TRBD1. Germline V gene sequence: CDR1 MDHEN, CDR2 SYDVKM. J was trimmed by 4 bases and V by 6 bases; bases with no gene match: 5. CDR3 length: 13 amino acids. The CDR3 nucleotides are TGTGCCAGCAGCTCGGGACAGACCTATGGCTACACCTTC. Protein sequence: CASSSGQTYGYTF.

The table lists this clonotype with a count of one. The rearrangement links TRBV9 to TRBJ1-1; D is unclear. Germline V gene lookup returns CDR1 SGDLS and CDR2 YYNGEE. The CDR3 has 14 amino acids. Trimming shortened V by 0 bases and J by 0 bases, and 6 bases separated the two germline ends. The CDR3 loop reads CASSVVSLNTEAFF. CDR3 bases: TGTGCCAGCAGCGTAGTCAGTTTGAACACTGAAGCTTTCTTT.

The gene calls are TRBV20-1 and TRBJ2-5, with TRBD2 identical over 11 bases. Germline V lookup: CDR1 DFQATT, CDR2 SNEGSKA (reference sequence). The CDR3 is 16 residues long. J was trimmed by 7 bases and V by 0 bases; bases with no gene match: 10. CDR3 DNA: TGCAGTGCTAGAGAGTCGGTAGCGGGAGGGCGGAGGACCCAGTACTTC. It specifies CSARESVAGGRRTQYF.

The chain carries TRBV18 and TRBJ2-7, with a tentative D call TRBD1 (5 bases). The CDR3 is 13 amino acids. The germline V gene encodes CDR1 KGHSH and CDR2 LQKENI. V dropped 3 bases and J dropped 2 bases, with 8 bases sitting between them. This CDR3 is CASSPAGPYEQYV. CDR3 bases: TGTGCCAGCTCACCGGCAGGGCCCTACGAGCAGTACGTC.

This clonotype was observed once. The chain is built from TRBV5-4 and TRBJ2-7; 11 bases map to TRBD2. From germline, CDR1 is SGHNT and CDR2 YYREEE (reference sequence). After removal of 4 bases from V and 3 bases from J, the junction contained 9 bases not matched to a gene. The CDR3 runs 16 residues. The CDR3 spells CASSLGLAGGVYEQYV. As DNA, the CDR3 is TGTGCCAGCAGCCTCGGACTAGCGGGCGGGGTCTACGAGCAGTACGTC.

V usage is TRBV29-1 and J usage is TRBJ2-5, with no clear D. The CDR3 runs to 12 residues. With 3 bases removed from V and 0 bases from J, the gap between germline ends came to 5 bases. Germline CDR1 and CDR2: SQVTM and ANQGSEA. The CDR3 spells CSVDSNQETQYF. The CDR3, as DNA: TGCAGCGTTGATAGTAACCAAGAGACCCAGTACTTC. Drawing the rest from reference TRBV29-1 and TRBJ2-5, the complete variable domain is SAVISQKPSRDICQRGTSLTIQCQVDSQVTMMFWYRQQPGQSLTLIATANQGSEATYESGFVIDKFPISRPNLTFSTLTVSNMSPEDSSIYLCSVDSNQETQYFGPGTRLLVL.

The chain carries TRBV20-1 and TRBJ2-5; D remains unclear. Germline V gene data show CDR1 as DFQATT and CDR2 as SNEGSKA (reference sequence). The V gene lost 5 bases and the J gene lost 1 base, with 5 bases spanning the gap. CDR3 length: 11 residues. In DNA form, the CDR3 reads TGCAGTGCTCGCCCCCAAGAGACCCAGTACTTC. Translation gives CSARPQETQYF.

The genes are TRBV30 and TRBJ2-4, with D possibly matching TRBD2 (7 bases). Per the germline V gene, CDR1 is GTSNPN and CDR2 is SVGIG (reference sequence). The CDR3 has 14 amino acids. V was cut by 1 base and J by 5 bases, with 12 bases left in between. CDR3 loop: CAWSGGGAQNIQYF. CDR3 DNA: TGTGCCTGGAGTGGCGGGGGCGCGCAAAACATTCAGTACTTC. The full variable domain, rest sourced from reference TRBV30 and TRBJ2-4, is SQTIHQWPATLVQPVGSPLSLECTVEGTSNPNLYWYRQAAGRGLQLLFYSVGIGQISSEVPQNLSASRPQDRQFILSSKKLLLSDSGFYLCAWSGGGAQNIQYFGAGTRLSVL.

The chain couples TRBV28 to TRBJ2-3; D is unresolved. Trimming removed 3 bases at V and 2 bases at J, with 9 bases between. This CDR3 is built from 14 residues. CDR1 and CDR2 from the germline V gene are MDHEN and SYDVKM. The CDR3 DNA reads TGTGCCAGCAGTTTTACGTACGTCACAGATACGCAGTATTTT. Translated: CASSFTYVTDTQYF.

This chain connects TRBV30 to TRBJ2-5, with 9 bases matching TRBD2. The V and J ends lost 2 bases and 1 base, in that order; junction bases with no gene match: 2. The CDR3 spans 14 residues. Per germline, CDR1 GTSNPN and CDR2 SVGIG (reference sequence). The CDR3 DNA reads TGTGCCTGGAGTTCTAGCGGGATCCAAGAGACCCAGTACTTC. It codes for CAWSSSGIQETQYF.

The CDR3 nucleotides are TGCAGTGCCCCAACTAGAGGCGATGAGCAGTTCTTC. It translates to CSAPTRGDEQFF. The chain is built from TRBV20-1 and TRBJ2-1, with D possibly being TRBD2 (5 bases). This CDR3 contains 12 residues. Trimming took 6 bases from V and 8 from J, leaving 14 bases between them. Looked up from germline, CDR1 is DFQATT and CDR2 is SNEGSKA (reference sequence).

This sequence joins TRBV20-1 and TRBJ1-5; D remains unclear. Trimming stripped 4 bases from V and 0 bases from J, with 7 bases between. Germline CDR1 is DFQATT and CDR2 is SNEGSKA (reference sequence). This CDR3 is 13 amino acids long. DNA for the CDR3: TGCAGTGCTACCGGTTTTAGCAATCAGCCCCAGCATTTT. This codes for CSATGFSNQPQHF.

The chain recombines TRBV6-5 with TRBJ1-2, with 8 bases that match TRBD1. Germline CDR1 MNHEY, CDR2 SVGAGI. CDR3 length equals 13 residues. V dropped 6 bases and J dropped 13; count of bases not matched to a gene: 13. CDR3 loop: CASRLDREELITF. As DNA, the CDR3 is TGTGCCAGCAGACTGGACAGGGAAGAGCTCATCACCTTC.

This chain uses TRBV19 with TRBJ1-1; D possibly corresponds to TRBD1 (5 bases). Trimming removed 6 bases at V and 0 bases at J, with 17 bases between. Germline values: CDR1 LNHDA, CDR2 SQIVND (reference sequence). CDR3 length: 16 residues. CDR3 sequence (DNA): TGTGCCAGTAGCACCAACCCACAGGATATGAACACTGAAGCTTTCTTT. This encodes CASSTNPQDMNTEAFF.

The J gene is TRBJ1-5, the V gene TRBV19; D may be TRBD1 (6 bases). The CDR3 covers 15 residues. Deletions cut 5 bases from V and 5 bases from J, with 16 bases between. Germline CDR1 is LNHDA and CDR2 is SQIVND (reference sequence). The CDR3 loop is CASSFPGQLHQPQHF. The CDR3 region has the DNA TGTGCCAGTAGTTTCCCTGGACAGCTCCATCAGCCCCAGCATTTT.

The genes are TRBV29-1 and TRBJ1-1; TRBD1 might be the D (5 bases). The CDR3 contains 14 residues. Germline CDR1 and CDR2: SQVTM and ANQGSEA. Trimming took 3 bases from V and 3 from J, leaving 14 bases between them. The CDR3 DNA reads as TGCAGCGTTGATGTGGGCAGGGCGTACACTGAAGCTTTCTTT. Translated: CSVDVGRAYTEAFF.

The genes are TRBV11-1 and TRBJ2-1; D not resolved. Germline values: CDR1 SGHAT, CDR2 FQDESV (reference sequence). V was pared by 2 bases and J by 2 bases, with 10 bases between. CDR3 size: 15 residues. As DNA, the CDR3 is TGTGCCAGCAGCTTATATGGTGTGACCTACAATGAGCAGTTCTTC. It is translated as CASSLYGVTYNEQFF.